This T cell receptor (beta chain) was observed in a study of beta chain features in type 1 diabetes. Study context: The study found patients and healthy donors alike in age, gender and cell yields. Study-wide results and caveats: Short templates might get an advantage during PCR, and this would be equal in patients and controls.

About this clone: What it recognizes is unknown.

Expressed TCRB transcripts were sequenced because the entire RNA isolate underwent reverse transcription. Clones were read by immunoSEQ multiplex PCR, and TCRdb kept only the in-frame ones, dropping some. The sample has under 500,000 clones; approximately 30% are singletons. Purities in excess of 95% were seen in all sorted populations. Material for sequencing was naive CD4+ T cells from blood. The receptor was derived from a man aged 18-30 years in good health.

CDR3 bases: TGTGCCAGCAGCGCCGGACAGGTGAACACTGAAGCTTTCTTT. Translated: CASSAGQVNTEAFF. The rearrangement links TRBV9 to TRBJ1-1, with 7 bases aligning to TRBD1. Losses at the gene ends were 3 bases for V and 0 bases for J; bases not matched to a gene: 2. The CDR3 contains 14 residues. Germline values: CDR1 SGDLS, CDR2 YYNGEE.